A selection of T cell receptor beta chains follows, all from one sample in a study of cytomegalovirus exposure and HLA in healthy donors. The repertoire was sequenced with immunoSEQ multiplex PCR; TCRdb's copy has only in-frame clones and lacks some. The table shows some 130,000 clones, with 75% to 80% occurring only once. Sequences were obtained from PBMCs. Source of these receptors: a man in his thirties or forties in good health and CMV-seronegative. The CDR3 runs from the conserved cysteine through the conserved F or W.

J gene | V gene | CDR3 protein
TRBJ1-2 | TRBV30 | CAWSPLLAGGYTF
TRBJ1-1 | TRBV5-4 | CASSLGVTGGTEAFF
TRBJ2-3 | TRBV4-1 | CASSQDYWTKTDTQYF
TRBJ2-4 | TRBV19 | CASSLPRGWDRVEEGNIQYF
TRBJ1-2 | TRBV29-1 | CSVEDQPRDGYTF
TRBJ1-2 | TRBV5-4 | CASSLRVGQGGYTF
TRBJ2-2 | TRBV10-1 | CASSESEGQGDTGELFF
TRBJ2-3 | TRBV28 | CASSLRTPGSSDTQYF
TRBJ2-1 | TRBV7-9 | CASSPSEREVGEQFF
TRBJ2-5 | TRBV5-4 | CASSFSGQAVLYF
TRBJ1-4 | TRBV28 | CASSIQTGGLNNEKLFF
TRBJ2-5 | TRBV2 | CASRGDRGIQETQYF
TRBJ2-5 | TRBV30 | CAWSPLVIAETQYF
TRBJ2-6 | TRBV6-1 | CASSEGGQTYSGANVLTF
TRBJ2-5 | TRBV10-1 | CASSDDRVVETQYF
TRBJ2-3 | TRBV7-3 | CASSSSGQSTDTQYF
TRBJ2-5 | TRBV4-1 | CASSQAGTAQETQYF
TRBJ1-2 | TRBV9 | CASSVGGGSYGYTF
TRBJ1-1 | TRBV30 | CAWTGENTEAFF
TRBJ2-3 | TRBV5-6 | CASSLSGLLYF
TRBJ2-7 | TRBV6-1 | CASGGRDTYVGEQYF
TRBJ1-2 | TRBV5-1 | CASSNGGYGYTF
TRBJ2-1 | TRBV6-1 | CASSDTGTGWNEQFF